Each of the 6 T cell receptor beta chains below was sequenced from the same sample in a study of T-cell memory formation after mild COVID-19. TCRdb redid the calling of the 5' RACE reads with MiXCR, one entry per CDR3 protein. The sample includes some 200,000 distinct CDR3 sequences, 9.5% to 10% of them seen just once. The material sequenced was PBMCs or a T cell subset sorted from them (not recorded which). The receptors shown here come from a man aged 18 to 30 who had mild COVID-19 (a few samples of this study predate the infection). Cell type and time point are not known.

This clonotype has just a few counts. This chain connects TRBV4-3 to TRBJ2-3; D unresolved. V shed 0 bases and J shed 0 bases, with 7 bases lying between them. The germline gives CDR1 LGHNA, CDR2 YSLEER. This CDR3 is 15 amino acids long. The CDR3 nucleotides read TGCGCCAGCAGCCAAGAGTGGGCTAGCACAGATACGCAGTATTTT. As protein: CASSQEWASTDTQYF.

This clonotype was counted a few times. The CDR3 loop reads CASSRLIYQPQHF. CDR3 DNA sequence: TGCGCCAGCAGCCGTCTCATTTATCAGCCCCAGCATTTT. The chain has TRBV4-3 and TRBJ1-5, with D unclear. The CDR3 runs 13 residues. V dropped 4 bases and J dropped 5 bases, with 9 bases sitting between them. Germline values: CDR1 LGHNA, CDR2 YSLEER.

This clonotype was observed a few times. The rearrangement joins TRBV10-3 to TRBJ2-3, with D tentatively TRBD2 (6 bases). V lost 10 bases and J 3 bases, leaving 23 bases between the germline ends. There are 16 residues in the CDR3. Germline V lookup: CDR1 ENHRY, CDR2 SYGVKD. The CDR3 loop is CATSKGLQGGTDTQYF. CDR3 bases: TGTGCCACCTCTAAAGGACTGCAAGGAGGGACAGATACGCAGTATTTT.

The CDR3, as DNA: TGCGCCAGCAGCTTGGTTGGTAGCGGAACCACGGGGGAGACCCAGTACTTC. Residues: CASSLVGSGTTGETQYF. The V call is TRBV5-1, the J call TRBJ2-5; the D gene is possibly TRBD2 (6 bases). Deletions cut 0 bases from V and 5 bases from J, with 20 bases between. The germline V gene encodes CDR1 SGHRS and CDR2 YFSETQ. The CDR3 contains 17 residues.

This clonotype showed up many times. This sequence joins TRBV7-2 and TRBJ2-7, with D tentatively TRBD1 (6 bases). With 5 bases removed from V and 0 bases from J, the gap between germline ends came to 14 bases. Per the germline V gene, CDR1 is SGHTA and CDR2 is FQGNSA. The CDR3 runs 15 residues. The DNA for the CDR3 is TGTGCCAGCAGCCCGCGCCTGACAGGCTCCTACGAGCAGTACGTC. Translated: CASSPRLTGSYEQYV.

This clonotype appeared a few times. The chain has TRBV7-9 and TRBJ2-5, with 8 bases fitting TRBD1. The germline V gene encodes CDR1 SEHNR and CDR2 FQNEAQ (reference sequence). V lost 6 bases and J lost 4; bases outside the gene matches: 10. The CDR3 is made up of 15 amino acids. The CDR3 protein is CASSLTGAAGETQYF. CDR3 nucleotide sequence: TGTGCCAGCAGTTTGACAGGGGCGGCGGGAGAGACCCAGTACTTC. Variable domain in full (rest from reference TRBV7-9 and TRBJ2-5): DTGVSQNPRHKITKRGQNVTFRCDPISEHNRLYWYRQTLGQGPEFLTYFQNEAQLEKSRLLSDRFSAERPKGSFSTLEIQRTEQGDSAMYLCASSLTGAAGETQYFGPGTRLLVL.